This T cell receptor (beta chain) comes out of a study of regulatory dendritic cells for organ transplantation. Comment on this clone: The antigen is not known.

Overall study findings and caveats: Memory T cells were less diverse than naive, with memory CD8+ most oligoclonal. Memory CD8+ clonal expansion seemed more limited with regulatory than mature dendritic cells. Between individuals, the alloreactive memory CD8+ T cell pool differed considerably.

FACS sorted CD4+ or CD8+ T cells into CD45RA+ naive and CD45RO+ memory. Germline-derived CDR1 and CDR2 are SNHLY and FYNNEI. V dropped 5 bases and J dropped 3; count of bases not matched to a gene: 1. This CDR3 is built from 12 residues. TCRdb keeps only in-frame clones here, not all; method: immunoSEQ multiplex PCR. The sample has about 38,000 clones, 80% to 95% seen once. This clonotype originated in a human donor in good health. The rearrangement joins TRBV2 to TRBJ2-7, with 7 bases lining up with TRBD1. Sequenced sample: naive CD8+ T cells from blood. Subset specified: CD45RA+ naive T cells. CDR3 coding DNA: TGTGCCAGCAGTCGGGACAGCTACGAGCAGTACTTC. This encodes CASSRDSYEQYF.